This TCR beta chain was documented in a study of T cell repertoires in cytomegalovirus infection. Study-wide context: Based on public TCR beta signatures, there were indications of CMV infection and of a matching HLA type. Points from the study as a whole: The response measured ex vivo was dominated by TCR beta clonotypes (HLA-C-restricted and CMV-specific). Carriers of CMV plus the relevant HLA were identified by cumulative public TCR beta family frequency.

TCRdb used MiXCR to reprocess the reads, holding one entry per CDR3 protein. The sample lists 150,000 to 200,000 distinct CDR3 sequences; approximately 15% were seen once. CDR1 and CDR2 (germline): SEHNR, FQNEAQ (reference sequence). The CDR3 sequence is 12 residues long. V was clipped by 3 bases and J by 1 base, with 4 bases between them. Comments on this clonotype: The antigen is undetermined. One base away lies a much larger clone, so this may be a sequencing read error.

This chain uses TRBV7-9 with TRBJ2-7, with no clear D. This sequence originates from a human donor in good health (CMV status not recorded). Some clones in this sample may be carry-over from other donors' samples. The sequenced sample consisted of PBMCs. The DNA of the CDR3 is TGTGCCAGCAGCTTCAGGTCCTACGAGCAGTACTTC. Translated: CASSFRSYEQYF.